This T cell receptor beta chain was sequenced for a study of cytomegalovirus exposure and HLA in healthy donors. CDR3 size: 12 residues. Germline trimming cut 7 bases from V and 7 bases from J; bases unmatched to any gene: 8. The germline V gene encodes CDR1 SQVTM and CDR2 ANQGSEA. In the PCR, 60 Vbeta and 13 Jbeta primers were used. Data came from immunoSEQ multiplex PCR; TCRdb stores just in-frame clones and leaves some out. Among over 150,000 clones listed, about 77% were seen once. The sample comprised PBMCs. This receptor was identified in a man aged 25 to 40 in good health and CMV-seropositive. The chain recombines TRBV29-1 with TRBJ2-7; 9 bases agree with TRBD1. The CDR3 is CSAWDRVGEQYF. The CDR3 region has the DNA TGCAGCGCCTGGGACAGGGTGGGAGAGCAGTACTTC.